This T cell receptor beta chain was profiled in a study of blood T cell repertoires in COVID-19. Study background: Specimens from acute and convalescent COVID-19 originated in the United States, Italy and Spain. PBMCs, B-cell-depleted T cells, or T cells provided the cDNA or gDNA that made up the material.

Produced via immunoSEQ multiplex PCR; TCRdb's table is partial and in-frame only. The table has about 56,000 clones, 85% to 90% seen once. Per the germline V gene, CDR1 is SGHVS and CDR2 is FNYEAQ. The germline V and J ends were trimmed by 6 bases and 4 bases, with 10 bases remaining between them. The CDR3 has 12 residues. The sequenced sample consisted of peripheral blood. This chain connects TRBV7-6 to TRBJ2-7; no definite D call. This clonotype was sampled from a woman aged 55-70 years with COVID-19, enrolled during active disease. The CDR3 is CASSNLGYEQYF. CDR3 sequence (DNA): TGTGCCAGCAGTAACCTCGGGTACGAGCAGTACTTC.